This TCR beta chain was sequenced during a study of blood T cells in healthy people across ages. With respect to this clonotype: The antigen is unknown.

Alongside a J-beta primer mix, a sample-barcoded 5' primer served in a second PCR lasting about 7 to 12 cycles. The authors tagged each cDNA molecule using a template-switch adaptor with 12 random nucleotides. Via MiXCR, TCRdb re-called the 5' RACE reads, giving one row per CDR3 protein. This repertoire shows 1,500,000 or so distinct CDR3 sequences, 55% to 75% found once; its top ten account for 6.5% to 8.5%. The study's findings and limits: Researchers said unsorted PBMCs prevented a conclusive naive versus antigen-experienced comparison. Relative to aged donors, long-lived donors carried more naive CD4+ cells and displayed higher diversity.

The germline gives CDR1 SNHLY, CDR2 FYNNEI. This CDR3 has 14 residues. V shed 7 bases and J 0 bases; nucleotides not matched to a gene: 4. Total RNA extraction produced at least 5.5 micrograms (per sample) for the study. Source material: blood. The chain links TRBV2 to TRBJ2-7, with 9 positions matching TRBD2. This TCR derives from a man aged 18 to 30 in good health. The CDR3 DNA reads TGTGCCAGCAAGCCGACTAGCGGCTCCTACGAGCAGTACTTC. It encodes CASKPTSGSYEQYF.